The 17 T cell receptor beta chains below come from one sample, sequenced in a study of blood T cell repertoires in COVID-19. The repertoire was sequenced with immunoSEQ multiplex PCR; TCRdb's copy has only in-frame clones and lacks some. This table holds more than 200,000 clones, 70% to 90% found once. The sample taken for sequencing was peripheral blood. These receptors all come from a woman over 75 with acute or convalescent COVID-19.

The J gene is TRBJ2-5, the V gene TRBV19, with 8 bases lining up with TRBD2. Per germline, CDR1 LNHDA and CDR2 SQIVND (reference sequence). The CDR3 contains 13 residues. As DNA, the CDR3 is TGTGCGACGGGAGGGAGTGCGCGAGAGACCCAGTACTTC. It is translated as CATGGSARETQYF.

In DNA, the CDR3 is TGTGCCAGTATAGACGGGGGGCGCGACACCGGGGAGCTGTTTTTT. Residues: CASIDGGRDTGELFF. The chain recombines TRBV19 with TRBJ2-2; maybe TRBD2 (7 bases). The germline CDR1 and CDR2 sequences are LNHDA and SQIVND (reference sequence). The CDR3 consists of 15 residues. Trimming shortened V by 7 bases and J by 3 bases, and 15 bases separated the two germline ends. Drawing the rest from reference TRBV19 and TRBJ2-2, the complete variable domain is DGGITQSPKYLFRKEGQNVTLSCEQNLNHDAMYWYRQDPGQGLRLIYYSQIVNDFQKGDIAEGYSVSREKKESFPLTVTSAQKNPTAFYLCASIDGGRDTGELFFGEGSRLTVL.

This chain uses TRBV6-5 with TRBJ2-2; 12 positions match TRBD2. The CDR3 consists of 16 residues. CDR1 is MNHEY and CDR2 is SVGAGI in the germline V gene. J gave up 3 bases and V 3 bases, and 2 bases lay outside the gene matches. The CDR3 spells CASSYLAGGHTGELFF. The CDR3 DNA reads as TGTGCCAGCAGTTATCTAGCGGGGGGGCACACCGGGGAGCTGTTTTTT.

The chain employs TRBV6-5 and TRBJ2-5; 8 nucleotides line up with TRBD1. This CDR3 is 16 amino acids long. The V gene's germline CDR1 is MNHEY and CDR2 SVGAGI. V lost 2 bases to trimming and J lost 5 bases; unmatched junction nucleotides: 10. Here the CDR3 reads CASSYDGRGLRETQYF. In nucleotides, the CDR3 is TGTGCCAGCAGTTACGACGGCAGGGGGCTCAGGGAGACCCAGTACTTC.

V and J are TRBV14 and TRBJ2-7; weak D call: TRBD2 (7 bases). V lost 4 bases, J lost 3 bases, and 16 bases lay in between. Germline V gene sequence: CDR1 SGHDN, CDR2 FVKESK. CDR3 size: 15 residues. The CDR3 DNA reads TGTGCCAGCAGCCCCCGGGGAGGGGGACACTACGAGCAGTACTTC. Translation gives CASSPRGGGHYEQYF.

V gene TRBV2 combines with J gene TRBJ1-6; maybe TRBD1 (5 bases). The V end lost 3 bases, the J end lost 5 bases, and 11 bases lay between the germline ends. Germline V gene lookup returns CDR1 SNHLY and CDR2 FYNNEI. The length of the CDR3 is 15 residues. For the CDR3, the DNA is TGTGCCAGCAGTGACCGCAGGGTCCATAATTCACCCCTCCACTTT. Residues: CASSDRRVHNSPLHF.

Concerning this clone itself: Other DNA sequences from this sample encode an identical CDR3 as well. V is TRBV27 and J is TRBJ2-7; TRBD1 aligns across 9 bases. CDR1 and CDR2 (germline): MNHEY, SMNVEV (reference sequence). J was trimmed by 2 bases and V by 4 bases; bases with no gene match: 3. The CDR3 consists of 14 residues. CDR3 sequence reads: CASSSTGGPYEQYF. The CDR3 region has the DNA TGTGCCAGCAGTTCGACAGGGGGGCCCTACGAGCAGTACTTC.

The rearrangement joins TRBV4-3 to TRBJ1-2, with a tentative D call TRBD1 (5 bases). This CDR3 comprises 17 residues. Germline CDR1 is LGHNA and CDR2 is YSLEER. V was clipped by 0 bases and J by 3 bases, with 17 bases between them. CDR3 sequence (DNA): TGCGCCAGCAGCCAAGATCTGGCGGGGCTTCTTGACTATGGCTACACCTTC. The encoded protein is CASSQDLAGLLDYGYTF.

The genes are TRBV7-6 and TRBJ2-1, with 8 bases matching TRBD2. Unmatched junction bases numbered 3, after V lost 5 bases and J lost 0 bases. CDR3 size: 15 residues. CDR1 is SGHVS and CDR2 is FNYEAQ in the germline V gene. In nucleotides, the CDR3 is TGTGCCAGCAGCACTAGCGGTCTCTCCTACAATGAGCAGTTCTTC. Translating gives CASSTSGLSYNEQFF. Full variable domain (remainder filled in from reference TRBV7-6 and TRBJ2-1): GAGVSQSPRYKVTKRGQDVALRCDPISGHVSLYWYRQALGQGPEFLTYFNYEAQQDKSGLPNDRFSAERPEGSISTLTIQRTEQRDSAMYRCASSTSGLSYNEQFFGPGTRLTVL.

The chain has TRBV2 and TRBJ2-2; 8 bases line up with TRBD1. The CDR3 runs to 15 residues. After removal of 6 bases from V and 1 base from J, the junction contained 4 bases not matched to a gene. CDR1 and CDR2 (germline): SNHLY, FYNNEI. The CDR3 region is CASSGQGLNTGELFF. For the CDR3, the DNA is TGTGCCAGCAGCGGACAGGGATTGAACACCGGGGAGCTGTTTTTT.

The rearrangement joins TRBV19 to TRBJ1-2; 9 bases agree with TRBD1. The junction had 10 bases not matched to a gene; V was cut back by 7 bases and J by 4 bases. This CDR3 has 15 residues. Germline V gene data show CDR1 as LNHDA and CDR2 as SQIVND (reference sequence). CDR3 nucleotide sequence: TGTGCCAGTACCGTCCAGGGACAGGGCATCTATGGCTACACCTTC. Amino acid sequence: CASTVQGQGIYGYTF.

The chain joins TRBV27 to TRBJ2-1; D perhaps matches TRBD1 (6 bases). CDR1 is MNHEY, CDR2 SMNVEV, per germline (reference sequence). CDR3 length: 12 residues. The ends were cut back, 3 bases at V and 10 bases at J, with 10 bases in the middle. CDR3: CASSFIRGEQFF. In DNA, the CDR3 is TGTGCCAGCAGTTTTATAAGGGGGGAGCAGTTCTTC.

The gene calls are TRBV9 and TRBJ1-6, with TRBD1 identical over 7 bases. Germline assignment: CDR1 SGDLS and CDR2 YYNGEE. Unmatched junction bases numbered 7, after V lost 3 bases and J lost 7 bases. The CDR3 is made up of 15 amino acids. In DNA, the CDR3 is TGTGCCAGCAGCGGAAGACAGGGAACGAATTCACCCCTCCACTTT. The encoded protein is CASSGRQGTNSPLHF.

The gene calls are TRBV7-9 and TRBJ2-3; D gene unclear. CDR3 size: 18 residues. Germline V gene lookup returns CDR1 SEHNR and CDR2 FQNEAQ (reference sequence). Trimming shortened V by 8 bases and J by 0 bases, and 24 bases separated the two germline ends. CDR3 protein: CASLSESLSRPSTDTQYF. CDR3 nucleotides: TGTGCCAGCCTCTCCGAGTCCTTAAGTCGCCCTAGCACAGATACGCAGTATTTT.

In this sample, this clone turned up a few times. J is TRBJ1-2 and V is TRBV11-2, with a possible D match to TRBD1 (6 bases). The CDR3 is 13 residues long. Germline CDR1 is SGHAT and CDR2 is FQNNGV. The V end was cut by 5 bases, the J end by 5 bases, with 12 bases between. CDR3 loop: CASSRIQGYGYTF. Written as DNA, the CDR3 is TGTGCCAGCAGCCGAATACAGGGATATGGCTACACCTTC.

This clone was found once. This chain joins TRBV6-6 and TRBJ2-7; D perhaps matches TRBD2 (5 bases). Germline V lookup: CDR1 MNHNY, CDR2 SVGAGI (reference sequence). Trimming stripped 6 bases from V and 6 bases from J, with 12 bases between. The CDR3 runs 12 residues. The CDR3 loop reads CASSLEALEQYF. CDR3 DNA sequence: TGTGCCAGCAGCCTGGAGGCCCTCGAGCAGTACTTC.

V is TRBV10-3 and J is TRBJ2-7; perhaps TRBD1 as D (7 bases). The CDR3 loop spans 14 amino acids. From germline, CDR1 is ENHRY and CDR2 SYGVKD. V lost 4 bases and J 7 bases, leaving 17 bases between the germline ends. Here the CDR3 reads CAISGGTVKGEQYF. CDR3 DNA sequence: TGTGCCATCAGTGGCGGGACAGTCAAAGGAGAGCAGTACTTC.